This entry is about one T cell receptor (beta chain). What it binds is unknown. The data were obtained in a study of monozygotic twins with inflammatory bowel disease. Study results and limitations: IBD patients shared fewer clonotypes with others than healthy twins, especially with disease activity. Among IBD patients, TCRbeta diversity (inverse Simpson) was lower than in healthy co-twins.

Researchers collected roughly 2.3 ml of blood per donor. The quantity of total RNA per TCR library was around 3.5 ug. TCRdb re-called the 5' RACE reads and gives one entry per CDR3 protein, without DNA. The table for this sample gives 200,000 to 250,000 distinct CDR3 sequences. In germline, CDR1 is MNHEY, CDR2 SMNVEV (reference sequence). This CDR3 has 14 residues. The sequence derives from a human donor with ulcerative colitis or Crohn's disease, or a healthy co-twin of an affected twin (not recorded which). What was sequenced was blood. The chain couples TRBV27 to TRBJ2-2; without DNA, the TCRdb call of TRBD1 cannot be checked. The CDR3 loop reads CASRGTGNTGELFF.